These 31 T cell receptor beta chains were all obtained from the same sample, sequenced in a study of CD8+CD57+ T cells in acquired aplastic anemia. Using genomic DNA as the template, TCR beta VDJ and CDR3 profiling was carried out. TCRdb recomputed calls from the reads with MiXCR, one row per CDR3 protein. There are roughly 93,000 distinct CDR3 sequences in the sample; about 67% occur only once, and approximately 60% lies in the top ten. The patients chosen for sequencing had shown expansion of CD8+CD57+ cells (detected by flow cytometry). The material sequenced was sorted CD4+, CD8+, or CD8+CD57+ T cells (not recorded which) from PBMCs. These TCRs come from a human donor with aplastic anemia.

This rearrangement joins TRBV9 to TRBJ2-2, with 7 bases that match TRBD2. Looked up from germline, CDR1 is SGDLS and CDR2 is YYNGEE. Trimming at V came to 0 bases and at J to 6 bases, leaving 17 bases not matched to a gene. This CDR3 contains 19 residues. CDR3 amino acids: CASSVAKVAGYLGAGELFF. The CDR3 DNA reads TGTGCCAGCAGCGTAGCAAAAGTAGCGGGCTACTTGGGGGCCGGGGAGCTGTTTTTT.

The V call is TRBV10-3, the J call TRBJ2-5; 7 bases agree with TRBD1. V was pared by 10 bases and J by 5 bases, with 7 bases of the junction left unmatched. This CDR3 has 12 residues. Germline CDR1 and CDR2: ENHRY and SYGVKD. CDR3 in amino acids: CASRRQGETQYF. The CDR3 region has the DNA TGTGCCAGCAGAAGACAGGGTGAGACCCAGTACTTC.

In DNA form, the CDR3 reads TGCAGTGCTAGGGACCAGGGAGGCTCCTATAATTCACCCCTCCACTTT. It specifies CSARDQGGSYNSPLHF. V is TRBV20-1 and J is TRBJ1-6, with D possibly matching TRBD1 (5 bases). With 3 bases removed from V and 0 bases from J, the gap between germline ends came to 12 bases. Germline CDR1 is DFQATT and CDR2 is SNEGSKA (reference sequence). The CDR3 is 16 residues long.

CDR3 sequence: CASSERRGPYEQFF. The CDR3 bases are TGTGCCAGCAGTGAGCGGAGGGGGCCCTACGAGCAGTTCTTC. The chain has TRBV2 and TRBJ2-7; TRBD1 might be the D (7 bases). The J call may be incorrect, as the DNA end agrees better with TRBJ2-1. Per the germline V gene, CDR1 is SNHLY and CDR2 is FYNNEI. The CDR3 consists of 14 residues.

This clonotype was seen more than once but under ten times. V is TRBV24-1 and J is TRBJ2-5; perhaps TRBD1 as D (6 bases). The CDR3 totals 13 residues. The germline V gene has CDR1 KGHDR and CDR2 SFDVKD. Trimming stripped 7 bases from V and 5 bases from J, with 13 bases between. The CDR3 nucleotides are TGTGCCACCAGCAGGGGCCCATGGGAGACCCAGTACTTC. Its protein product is CATSRGPWETQYF.

CDR3 loop: CATSDLGGRRGLDTQYF. The CDR3 DNA is TGTGCCACCAGTGATTTAGGGGGGCGAAGGGGATTAGATACGCAGTATTTT. V is TRBV24-1 and J is TRBJ2-3; D is perhaps TRBD1 or TRBD2 (6 bases each). Germline-derived CDR1 and CDR2 are KGHDR and SFDVKD. This CDR3 region has 17 residues. V was shortened by 1 base and J by 5 bases, with 18 bases between the two germline ends.

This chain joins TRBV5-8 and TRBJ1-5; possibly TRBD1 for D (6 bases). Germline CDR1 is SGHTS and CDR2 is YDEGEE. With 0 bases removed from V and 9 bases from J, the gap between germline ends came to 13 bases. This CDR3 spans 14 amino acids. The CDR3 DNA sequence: TGTGCCAGCAGCTTGGCAGGGGTTAGGCGGCCCCAGCATTTT. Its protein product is CASSLAGVRRPQHF.

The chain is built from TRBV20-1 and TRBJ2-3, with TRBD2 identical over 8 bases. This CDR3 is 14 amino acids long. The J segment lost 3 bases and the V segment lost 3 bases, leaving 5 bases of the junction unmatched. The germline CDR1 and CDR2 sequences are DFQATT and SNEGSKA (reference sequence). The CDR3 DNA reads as TGCAGTGCTAGCCACGGGGGGGATACAGATACGCAGTATTTT. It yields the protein CSASHGGDTDTQYF.

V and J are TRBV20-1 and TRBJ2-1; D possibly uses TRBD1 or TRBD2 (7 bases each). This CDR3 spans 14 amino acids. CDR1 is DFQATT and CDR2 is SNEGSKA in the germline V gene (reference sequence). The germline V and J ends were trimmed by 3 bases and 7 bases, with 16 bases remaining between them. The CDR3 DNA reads TGCAGTGCTAGCCAGGGGGGGGAGGGAAATGAGCAGTTCTTC. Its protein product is CSASQGGEGNEQFF.

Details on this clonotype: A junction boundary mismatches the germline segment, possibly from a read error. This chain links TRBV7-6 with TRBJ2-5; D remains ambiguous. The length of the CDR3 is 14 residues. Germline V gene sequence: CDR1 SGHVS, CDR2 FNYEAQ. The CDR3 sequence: CTSSLGTGVETQYF. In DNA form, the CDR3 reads TGTACCAGCAGCTTGGGCACGGGTGTTGAGACCCAGTACTTC.

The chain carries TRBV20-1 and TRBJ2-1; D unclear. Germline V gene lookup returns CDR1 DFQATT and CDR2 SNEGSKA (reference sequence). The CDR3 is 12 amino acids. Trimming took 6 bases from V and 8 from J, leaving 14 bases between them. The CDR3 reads CSAWGALDEQFF. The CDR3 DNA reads TGCAGTGCGTGGGGTGCCCTCGATGAGCAGTTCTTC.

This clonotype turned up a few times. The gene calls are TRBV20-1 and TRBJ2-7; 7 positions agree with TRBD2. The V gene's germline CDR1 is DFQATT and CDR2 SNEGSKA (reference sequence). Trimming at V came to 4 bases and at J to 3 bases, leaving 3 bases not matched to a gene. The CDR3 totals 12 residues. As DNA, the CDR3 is TGCAGTGCTAAGCGGGATAACTACGAGCAGTACTTC. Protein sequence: CSAKRDNYEQYF.

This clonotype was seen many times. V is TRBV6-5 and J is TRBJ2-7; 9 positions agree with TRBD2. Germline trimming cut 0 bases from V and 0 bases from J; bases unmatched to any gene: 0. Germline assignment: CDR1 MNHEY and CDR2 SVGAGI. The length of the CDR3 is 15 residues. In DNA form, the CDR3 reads TGTGCCAGCAGTTACTCTAGCGGGAGCTCCTACGAGCAGTACTTC. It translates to CASSYSSGSSYEQYF.

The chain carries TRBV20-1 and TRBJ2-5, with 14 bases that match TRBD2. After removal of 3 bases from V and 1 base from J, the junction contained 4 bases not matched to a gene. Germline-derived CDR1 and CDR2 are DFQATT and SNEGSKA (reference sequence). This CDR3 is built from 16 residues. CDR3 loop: CSASGTSGSSQETQYF. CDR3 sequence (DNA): TGCAGTGCTAGTGGGACTAGCGGGAGTTCCCAAGAGACCCAGTACTTC.

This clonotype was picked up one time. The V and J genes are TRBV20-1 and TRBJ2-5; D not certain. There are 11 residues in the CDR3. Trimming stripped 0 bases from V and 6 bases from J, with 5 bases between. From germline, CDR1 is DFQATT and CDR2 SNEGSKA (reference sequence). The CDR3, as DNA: TGCAGTGCTAGAGACCATAAGACCCAGTACTTC. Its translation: CSARDHKTQYF.

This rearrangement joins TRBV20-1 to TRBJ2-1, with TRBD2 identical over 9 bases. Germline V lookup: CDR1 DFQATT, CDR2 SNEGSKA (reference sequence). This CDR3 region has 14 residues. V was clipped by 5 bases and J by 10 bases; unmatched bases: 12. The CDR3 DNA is TGCAGTGCTCCGCGGGAGGGGGGACTCGGCGAGCAGTTCTTC. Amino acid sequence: CSAPREGGLGEQFF.

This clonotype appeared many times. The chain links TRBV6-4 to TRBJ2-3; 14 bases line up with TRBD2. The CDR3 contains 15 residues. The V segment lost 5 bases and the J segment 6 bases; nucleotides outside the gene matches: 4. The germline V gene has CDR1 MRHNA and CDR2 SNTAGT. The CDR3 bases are TGTGCCAGCAGTCGGACTAGCGGGGGGTTGGATACGCAGTATTTT. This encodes CASSRTSGGLDTQYF.

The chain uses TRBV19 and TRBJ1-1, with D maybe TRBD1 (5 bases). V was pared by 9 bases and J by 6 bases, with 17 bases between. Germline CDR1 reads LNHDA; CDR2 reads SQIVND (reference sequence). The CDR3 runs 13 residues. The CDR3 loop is CASDPAKGSEAFF. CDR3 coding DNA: TGTGCCAGCGACCCCGCCAAGGGGTCTGAAGCTTTCTTT.

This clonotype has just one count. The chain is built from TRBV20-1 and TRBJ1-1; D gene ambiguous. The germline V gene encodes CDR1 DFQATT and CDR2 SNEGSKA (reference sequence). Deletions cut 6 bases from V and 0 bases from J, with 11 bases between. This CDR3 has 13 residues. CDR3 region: CSALDGMNTEAFF. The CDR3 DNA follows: TGCAGTGCCCTCGACGGTATGAACACTGAAGCTTTCTTT.

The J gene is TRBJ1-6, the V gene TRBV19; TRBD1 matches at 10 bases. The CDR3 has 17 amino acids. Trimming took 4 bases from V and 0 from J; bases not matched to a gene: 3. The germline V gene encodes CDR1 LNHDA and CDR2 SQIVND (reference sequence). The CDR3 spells CASSTRTGGSYNSPLHF. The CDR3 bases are TGTGCCAGTAGTACCCGGACAGGGGGCTCCTATAATTCACCCCTCCACTTT.

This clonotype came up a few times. This CDR3 is CSAVVAPANEQFF. The CDR3 bases are TGCAGTGCCGTAGTAGCCCCCGCCAATGAGCAGTTCTTC. J is TRBJ2-1 and V is TRBV20-1, with D uncertain. V was shortened by 6 bases and J by 6 bases, with 15 bases between the two germline ends. The CDR3 contains 13 residues. The V gene's germline CDR1 is DFQATT and CDR2 SNEGSKA (reference sequence).

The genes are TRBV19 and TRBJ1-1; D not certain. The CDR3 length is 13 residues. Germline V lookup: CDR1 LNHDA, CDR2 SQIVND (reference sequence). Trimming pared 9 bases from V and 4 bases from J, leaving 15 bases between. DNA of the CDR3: TGTGCCAGCAAGACTTCAGCAAGCACTGAAGCTTTCTTT. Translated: CASKTSASTEAFF.

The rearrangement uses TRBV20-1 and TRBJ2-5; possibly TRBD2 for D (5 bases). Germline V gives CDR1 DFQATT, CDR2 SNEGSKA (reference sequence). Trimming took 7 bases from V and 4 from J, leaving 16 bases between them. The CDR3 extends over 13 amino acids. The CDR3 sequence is CSGEGLRRETQYF. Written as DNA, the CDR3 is TGCAGTGGGGAAGGACTCCGTAGAGAGACCCAGTACTTC.

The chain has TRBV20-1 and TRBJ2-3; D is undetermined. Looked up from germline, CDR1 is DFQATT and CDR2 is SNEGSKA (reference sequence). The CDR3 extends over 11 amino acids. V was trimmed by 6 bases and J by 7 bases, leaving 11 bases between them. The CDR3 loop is CSAKKVNTQYF. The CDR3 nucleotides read TGCAGTGCCAAGAAGGTGAATACGCAGTATTTT.

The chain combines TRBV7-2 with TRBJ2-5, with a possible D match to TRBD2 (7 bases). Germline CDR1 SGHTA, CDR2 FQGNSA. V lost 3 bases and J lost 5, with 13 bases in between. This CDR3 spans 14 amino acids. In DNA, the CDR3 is TGTGCCAGCAGCTTTACAGGGAGGGGCGAGACCCAGTACTTC. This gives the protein CASSFTGRGETQYF.

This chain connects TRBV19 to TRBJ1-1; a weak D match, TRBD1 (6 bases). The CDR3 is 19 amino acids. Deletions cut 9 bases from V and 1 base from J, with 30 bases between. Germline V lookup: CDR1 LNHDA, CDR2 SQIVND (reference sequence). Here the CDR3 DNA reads TGTGCCAGCCACCAATCGAAAGCCGAGAACAGGGCGCGGAACACTGAAGCTTTCTTT. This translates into CASHQSKAENRARNTEAFF.

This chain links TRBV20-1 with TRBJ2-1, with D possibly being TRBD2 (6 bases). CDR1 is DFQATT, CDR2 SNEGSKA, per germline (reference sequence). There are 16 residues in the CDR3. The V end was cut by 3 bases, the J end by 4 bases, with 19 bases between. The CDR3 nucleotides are TGCAGTGCTAGGGGGCGCGGGGCTAGCGCGTACAATGAGCAGTTCTTC. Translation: CSARGRGASAYNEQFF.

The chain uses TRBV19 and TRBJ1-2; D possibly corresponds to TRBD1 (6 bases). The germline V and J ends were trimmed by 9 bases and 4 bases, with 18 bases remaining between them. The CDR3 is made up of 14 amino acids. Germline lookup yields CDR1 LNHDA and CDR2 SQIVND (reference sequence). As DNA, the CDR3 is TGTGCCAGCAGTTTTACCGGGACAAGCTATGGCTACACCTTC. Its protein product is CASSFTGTSYGYTF.

The CDR3 DNA follows: TGTGCCAGCAGCTTGAGGGGTCAGGGGATTACGAACACTGAAGCTTTCTTT. This gives the protein CASSLRGQGITNTEAFF. The chain has TRBV5-4 and TRBJ1-1, with D perhaps matching TRBD1 (6 bases). This CDR3 contains 17 residues. CDR1 and CDR2 from the germline V gene are SGHNT and YYREEE (reference sequence). Trimming removed 1 base from V and 1 base from J, with 17 bases in between. The full variable domain, its missing parts supplied by reference TRBV5-4 and TRBJ1-1, is ETGVTQSPTHLIKTRGQQVTLRCSSQSGHNTVSWYQQALGQGPQFIFQYYREEENGRGNFPPRFSGLQFPNYSSELNVNALELDDSALYLCASSLRGQGITNTEAFFGQGTRLTVV.

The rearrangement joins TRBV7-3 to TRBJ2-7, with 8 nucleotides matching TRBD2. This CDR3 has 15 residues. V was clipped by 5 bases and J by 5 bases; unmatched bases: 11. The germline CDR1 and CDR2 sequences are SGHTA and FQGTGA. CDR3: CASSPGTSKSHEQYF. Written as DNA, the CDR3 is TGTGCCAGCAGCCCGGGGACTAGTAAGAGTCACGAGCAGTACTTC.

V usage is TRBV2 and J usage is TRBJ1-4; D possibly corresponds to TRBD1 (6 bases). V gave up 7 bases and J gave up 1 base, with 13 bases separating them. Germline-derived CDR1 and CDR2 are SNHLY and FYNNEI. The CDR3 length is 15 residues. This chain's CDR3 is CASNSLGGTNEKLFF. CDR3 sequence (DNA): TGTGCCAGCAACAGTCTAGGGGGAACTAATGAAAAACTGTTTTTT.